This TCR beta chain was obtained from a study of tumor-infiltrating lymphocytes in oesophageal squamous cell carcinoma. This clonotype was recorded once. A much more abundant neighbour one base away suggests this may be a read error. Each CDR3 protein is one row after TCRdb ran MiXCR on the PCR reads. The sample has 20,000 to 30,000 distinct CDR3 sequences; 38% are singletons. This CDR3 comprises 15 residues. Germline values: CDR1 SGHRS, CDR2 YFSETQ. The sequencing input was esophageal tumor tissue. The sequence was collected from a male donor with esophageal squamous cell carcinoma. The chain links TRBV5-1 to TRBJ1-1; tentative D call: TRBD1 (5 bases). The CDR3 region has the DNA TGCGCCAGCAGCATTGGGACGCCGGACACCGGGGAGCTGTATTTT. It is translated as CASSIGTPDTGELYF.